This T cell receptor (beta chain) was captured in a study of blood T cell repertoires in COVID-19. Germline-derived CDR1 and CDR2 are SGHAT and FQDESV (reference sequence). With 6 bases clipped from V and 3 bases from J, the junction kept 9 bases outside the gene matches. The CDR3 length is 15 residues. Profiling relied on immunoSEQ multiplex PCR, and the TCRdb table lists in-frame clones only, not all of them. This sample has roughly 97,000 clones, with roughly 91% found just once. The sequence came from a human donor in a cohort sampled during active COVID-19. The chain employs TRBV11-1 and TRBJ2-7; the match to TRBD1 covers 9 bases. Sequenced material: peripheral blood. DNA of the CDR3: TGTGCCAGCAGACGAGGGACAGGGAATGTCTACGAGCAGTACTTC. As protein: CASRRGTGNVYEQYF. The entire variable domain, with the rest obtained from reference TRBV11-1 and TRBJ2-7, is as follows: EAEVAQSPRYKITEKSQAVAFWCDPISGHATLYWYRQILGQGPELLVQFQDESVVDDSQLPKDRFSAERLKGVDSTLKIQPAELGDSAMYLCASRRGTGNVYEQYFGPGTRLTVT.